The sequence of this T cell receptor (beta chain) was determined in a study of technical replicates of blood from a few donors. TCRdb keeps only in-frame clones here, not all; method: immunoSEQ multiplex PCR. The sample records roughly 79,000 clones, around 94% being singletons. Trimming removed 6 bases from V and 3 bases from J; junction bases left unmatched: 7. The CDR3 spans 13 residues. Germline V gene data show CDR1 as GTSNPN and CDR2 as SVGIG (reference sequence). The chain links TRBV30 to TRBJ1-2; 7 nucleotides match TRBD1. Sample: T cells isolated from PBMCs. This sequence originates from a human donor in good health. CDR3 in amino acids: CACPMGQYYGYTF. CDR3 sequence (DNA): TGTGCCTGCCCGATGGGACAGTACTATGGCTACACCTTC. Based on the CDR3 plus reference TRBV30 and TRBJ1-2, the full variable domain is SQTIHQWPATLVQPVGSPLSLECTVEGTSNPNLYWYRQAAGRGLQLLFYSVGIGQISSEVPQNLSASRPQDRQFILSSKKLLLSDSGFYLCACPMGQYYGYTFGSGTRLTVV.